The source of this T cell receptor beta chain is a study of OX40 agonist ivuxolimab in advanced cancers. On the study more broadly: Partial responses were seen in three patients, one with hepatocellular carcinoma and two with cutaneous melanoma.

A remark on this clone: No antigen is known for it.

Method: immunoSEQ multiplex PCR; TCRdb's copy keeps in-frame clones and lacks some. The table shows about 46,000 clones, with around 88% occurring only once. V was trimmed by 5 bases and J by 3 bases, leaving 8 bases between them. In germline, CDR1 is DFQATT, CDR2 SNEGSKA (reference sequence). The CDR3 extends over 11 amino acids. Overall study findings and caveats: In CD8+ T cells, expanded clones were on average more numerous than in CD4+. Expanded peripheral T-cell antigen specificity went undetermined. Both CD4+ and CD8+ T cell populations in blood had undergone clonal expansion by week 6 at 0.1 to 3.0 mg/kg.

This receptor was obtained from an adult with an advanced solid tumor such as melanoma, head and neck, liver or kidney cancer. Specimen: CD4+ or CD8+ T cells sorted from blood, collected in a trial of the OX40 agonist ivuxolimab. This chain joins TRBV20-1 and TRBJ2-7; D gene uncertain. The CDR3 sequence is CSARHLYEQYF. The CDR3 DNA reads TGCAGTGCTCGACACCTCTACGAGCAGTACTTC.